What follows are 26 T cell receptor beta chains derived from one specimen sequenced in a study of T cells in Graves' hyperthyroidism and ophthalmopathy. Researchers took RNA transcripts and amplified the TCR beta CDR3 regions from them. A set of HTBI primers served as the primers for a first-round RT-PCR of the TCR CDR3. TCRdb reanalysed the multiplex PCR reads using MiXCR and keeps one entry per CDR3 protein. This table holds approximately 370,000 distinct CDR3 sequences, about 18% found once. The sample taken for sequencing was blood. The receptors were sampled from a woman aged 25-40 years with Graves' hyperthyroidism that later progressed to Graves' ophthalmopathy.

DNA for the CDR3: TGTGCCAGCAGTCACCAAAGTTGGAATGAGCAGTTCTTC. Translation gives CASSHQSWNEQFF. The V call is TRBV6-2 or TRBV6-3, the J call TRBJ2-1; D gene ambiguous. The germline V and J ends were trimmed by 5 bases and 7 bases, with 12 bases remaining between them. CDR1 is MNHEY, CDR2 SVGEGT, per germline. The length of the CDR3 is 13 residues.

The rearrangement uses TRBV12-3 or TRBV12-4 and TRBJ2-5; perhaps TRBD2 as D (6 bases). The germline V and J ends were trimmed by 11 bases and 5 bases, with 27 bases remaining between them. The CDR3 spans 16 residues. The CDR3 protein is CASTVYPGLDGETQYF. As DNA, the CDR3 is TGTGCCTCAACAGTTTACCCGGGACTGGACGGGGAGACCCAGTACTTC.

This clonotype was seen ten or more times. V is TRBV7-9 and J is TRBJ1-1, with D tentatively TRBD1 (6 bases). Germline lookup yields CDR1 SEHNR and CDR2 FQNEAQ (reference sequence). V lost 6 bases, J lost 1 base, and 18 bases lay in between. The CDR3 length is 16 residues. The CDR3 DNA sequence: TGTGCCAGCAGAAAAACAGGGTTTAAGGGGAACACTGAAGCTTTCTTT. Translating gives CASRKTGFKGNTEAFF.

The sample holds many counts of this clonotype. The chain links TRBV11-2 to TRBJ2-5, with D hard to call. Germline CDR1 SGHAT, CDR2 FQNNGV. This CDR3 is 13 amino acids long. The germline V and J ends were trimmed by 3 bases and 2 bases, with 7 bases remaining between them. The CDR3 DNA reads as TGTGCCAGCAGCTTCTTGGCGCAAGAGACCCAGTACTTC. Its protein is CASSFLAQETQYF.

The genes are TRBV9 and TRBJ2-2; TRBD2 aligns across 7 bases. J was trimmed by 0 bases and V by 0 bases; bases with no gene match: 5. Germline assignment: CDR1 SGDLS and CDR2 YYNGEE. This CDR3 spans 17 amino acids. The CDR3 here is CASSVGGGLPNTGELFF. Written as DNA, the CDR3 is TGTGCCAGCAGCGTAGGGGGGGGACTTCCGAACACCGGGGAGCTGTTTTTT.

This clonotype was picked up a small number of times. The CDR3 DNA reads as TGTGCCAGCAGCTCAGGGCTGCTAGCGGCTAGCTACTTC. This encodes CASSSGLLAASYF. This chain joins TRBV7-2 and TRBJ2-7; 7 bases are a match to TRBD2. This CDR3 is 13 amino acids long. After removal of 4 bases from V and 13 bases from J, the junction contained 13 bases not matched to a gene. Germline CDR1 reads SGHTA; CDR2 reads FQGNSA.

There are many counts of this clonotype. The chain couples TRBV27 to TRBJ1-5; tentatively, D is TRBD1 (5 bases). CDR3 length: 17 amino acids. V was shortened by 5 bases and J by 5 bases, with 22 bases between the two germline ends. The germline V gene encodes CDR1 MNHEY and CDR2 SMNVEV (reference sequence). CDR3 nucleotide sequence: TGTGCCAGCAGTCCGACCCCGGGACTCGGGGGTCATCAGCCCCAGCATTTT. As protein: CASSPTPGLGGHQPQHF.

This clonotype has ten or more counts. The V and J genes are TRBV11-2 and TRBJ1-2; the D gene is possibly TRBD1 (6 bases). This CDR3 has 14 residues. Germline assignment: CDR1 SGHAT and CDR2 FQNNGV. With 1 base removed from V and 4 bases from J, the gap between germline ends came to 10 bases. The CDR3 loop is CASSLGTDPYGYTF. For the CDR3, the DNA is TGTGCCAGCAGCTTAGGGACAGATCCCTATGGCTACACCTTC.

V usage is TRBV27 and J usage is TRBJ1-5; tentatively, D is TRBD1 (5 bases). V was clipped by 3 bases and J by 6 bases, with 15 bases between them. Germline CDR1 reads MNHEY; CDR2 reads SMNVEV (reference sequence). The CDR3 length is 15 residues. Written as DNA, the CDR3 is TGTGCCAGCAGTTTGGGGGGGGGATTCAGTCAGCCCCAGCATTTT. It specifies CASSLGGGFSQPQHF.

The chain links TRBV11-2 to TRBJ2-5; TRBD1 matches 12 bases. V lost 4 bases and J lost 10; bases outside the gene matches: 7. The germline CDR1 and CDR2 sequences are SGHAT and FQNNGV. The CDR3 has 14 amino acids. DNA of the CDR3: TGTGCCAGCAGCTCGGGACAGGGGGCTGGGTTCCAGTACTTC. Translated, it gives CASSSGQGAGFQYF.

This clonotype was seen repeatedly, ten times or more. The chain uses TRBV5-1 and TRBJ2-5, with D perhaps being TRBD1 or TRBD2 (5 bases each). Germline CDR1 SGHRS, CDR2 YFSETQ. This CDR3 spans 16 amino acids. The ends were cut back, 0 bases at V and 2 bases at J, with 14 bases in the middle. CDR3: CASSLARGASQETQYF. The CDR3 region has the DNA TGCGCCAGCAGCTTGGCCCGGGGCGCCTCTCAAGAGACCCAGTACTTC.

There are many counts of this clonotype. This chain links TRBV28 with TRBJ2-5, with D perhaps matching TRBD2 (5 bases). CDR3 length equals 16 residues. V lost 5 bases to trimming and J lost 4 bases, with 20 bases between them. The germline gives CDR1 MDHEN, CDR2 SYDVKM. CDR3 DNA sequence: TGTGCCAGCAGTCCACCTCGAGGGATTCGCTTAGAGACCCAGTACTTC. It encodes CASSPPRGIRLETQYF.

This clonotype was seen repeatedly, ten times or more. The V gene is TRBV10-3, the J gene TRBJ2-5; 13 nucleotides agree with TRBD2. The ends lost 3 bases at V and 4 bases at J; junction bases unmatched: 2. The CDR3 has 15 amino acids. Germline V CDR1 and CDR2: ENHRY, SYGVKD. CDR3: CAISEGLAGAETQYF. The CDR3 DNA follows: TGTGCCATCAGTGAAGGACTAGCGGGAGCAGAGACCCAGTACTTC.

In this sample, this clonotype turned up many times. The chain employs TRBV11-2 and TRBJ1-5; 12 bases line up with TRBD1. V shed 8 bases, J shed 6 bases, and the junction held 5 bases outside the gene matches. Germline CDR1 SGHAT, CDR2 FQNNGV. The CDR3 runs 14 residues. As DNA, the CDR3 is TGTGCCAGCTCCGGGACAGGGGGCTTTCAGCCCCAGCATTTT. Translated, it gives CASSGTGGFQPQHF.

In this sample, this clonotype turned up many times. This chain uses TRBV5-1 with TRBJ2-1; D uncertain. The V end lost 0 bases, the J end lost 2 bases, and 12 bases lay between the germline ends. The length of the CDR3 is 16 residues. Germline V gene lookup returns CDR1 SGHRS and CDR2 YFSETQ. The CDR3 bases are TGCGCCAGCAGCTTGGAGCGCCGGACCACCTACAATGAGCAGTTCTTC. Its protein is CASSLERRTTYNEQFF.

This clonotype was recorded many times. The chain is built from TRBV29-1 and TRBJ2-7; D is perhaps TRBD1 or TRBD2 (5 bases each). This CDR3 contains 11 residues. Trimming shortened V by 6 bases and J by 3 bases, and 9 bases separated the two germline ends. Germline V gene data show CDR1 as SQVTM and CDR2 as ANQGSEA. CDR3 sequence: CSVEGHYEQYF. The CDR3, as DNA: TGCAGCGTCGAGGGGCACTACGAGCAGTACTTC.

The chain links TRBV7-9 to TRBJ1-5; D unresolved. From germline, CDR1 is SEHNR and CDR2 FQNEAQ (reference sequence). This CDR3 is 14 amino acids long. V was cut by 2 bases and J by 6 bases, with 11 bases left in between. DNA of the CDR3: TGTGCCAGCAGCTTATCGGGGAGAGGTCAGCCCCAGCATTTT. Amino acid sequence: CASSLSGRGQPQHF.

The sample holds many counts of this clonotype. The chain employs TRBV15 and TRBJ1-6, with D possibly matching TRBD1 (5 bases). Germline V CDR1 and CDR2: LNHNV, YYDKDF (reference sequence). V dropped 0 bases and J dropped 6 bases, with 9 bases sitting between them. This CDR3 has 15 amino acids. The CDR3 spells CATSRDGTANSPLHF. DNA for the CDR3: TGTGCCACCAGCAGAGATGGGACGGCTAATTCACCCCTCCACTTT.

This clonotype has a count of ten or more. V gene TRBV2 combines with J gene TRBJ1-6; the D is unclear. This CDR3 comprises 9 residues. V lost 3 bases and J lost 13, with 1 base in between. Germline V gene data show CDR1 as SNHLY and CDR2 as FYNNEI. DNA for the CDR3: TGTGCCAGCAGTGACCCCCTCCACTTT. Translated, it gives CASSDPLHF.

This clonotype was recorded at least ten times. The V call is TRBV18, the J call TRBJ1-6; 9 nucleotides line up with TRBD1. The junction had 3 bases not matched to a gene; V was cut back by 8 bases and J by 7 bases. Germline values: CDR1 KGHSH, CDR2 LQKENI. The CDR3 has 13 residues. The CDR3 DNA reads TGTGCCAGCGCGGACAGGGGAAATTCACCCCTCCACTTT. Translating it yields CASADRGNSPLHF.

Details on this clonotype: A much larger clone sits a single nucleotide away, making a read error possible. V and J are TRBV5-1 and TRBJ1-6; D gene uncertain. The CDR3 runs 14 residues. Germline V lookup: CDR1 SGHRS, CDR2 YFSETQ. CDR3 DNA sequence: TGCGCCGGCAGCTTGGTCTCCGACGGTTCACCCCTCCACTTT. It encodes CAGSLVSDGSPLHF.

The rearrangement joins TRBV11-3 to TRBJ1-2; tentatively, D is TRBD1 (6 bases). This CDR3 region has 10 residues. The V end lost 8 bases, the J end lost 9 bases, and 10 bases lay between the germline ends. From germline, CDR1 is SGHNT and CDR2 YENEEA. The CDR3: CASGDRSYTF. In DNA form, the CDR3 reads TGTGCCAGCGGCGACAGGAGCTACACCTTC.

The chain couples TRBV5-1 to TRBJ1-2, with D possibly being TRBD1 (6 bases). This CDR3 contains 15 residues. Germline lookup yields CDR1 SGHRS and CDR2 YFSETQ. Between the trimmed V and J ends, which lost 0 bases and 4 bases, there was a span of 13 bases. The CDR3 protein is CASSLDRGAIYGYTF. The CDR3 DNA follows: TGCGCCAGCAGCTTGGATCGGGGGGCGATCTATGGCTACACCTTC.

This clonotype has a handful of counts. The genes are TRBV15 and TRBJ1-1, with a possible D match to TRBD1 (5 bases). This CDR3 comprises 18 residues. Deletions cut 0 bases from V and 3 bases from J, with 20 bases between. The germline V gene has CDR1 LNHNV and CDR2 YYDKDF (reference sequence). The chain's CDR3 is CATSRDFPVARGDTEAFF. DNA of the CDR3: TGTGCCACCAGCAGAGATTTCCCAGTGGCCCGAGGGGACACTGAAGCTTTCTTT.

This clonotype was seen repeatedly, ten times or more. The chain uses TRBV24-1 and TRBJ2-5; no clear D. The V gene lost 2 bases and the J gene lost 3 bases, with 6 bases spanning the gap. CDR1 and CDR2 (germline): KGHDR, SFDVKD. The CDR3 sequence is 13 residues long. CDR3 sequence: CATSDSGEETQYF. The CDR3 bases are TGTGCCACCAGTGATTCCGGAGAAGAGACCCAGTACTTC.

This clonotype turned up a few times. The gene calls are TRBV4-1 and TRBJ1-1; no clear D. This CDR3 spans 17 amino acids. The V end was cut by 0 bases, the J end by 1 base, with 15 bases between. CDR1 and CDR2 (germline): MGHRA, YSYEKL. CDR3 coding DNA: TGCGCCAGCAGCCAAGACCGGGGTGGATTGACGAACACTGAAGCTTTCTTT. Translated, it gives CASSQDRGGLTNTEAFF.